The 29 T cell receptor beta chains below all came from one sample that was sequenced in a study of T cell responses to AZD1222 COVID-19 vaccine. Method: immunoSEQ multiplex PCR; TCRdb's copy keeps in-frame clones and lacks some. The sample lists over 150,000 clones, approximately 86% occurring once. Specimen: peripheral blood, collected on day 0 of AZD1222 vaccination. These TCRs come from an adult in good health.

The chain has TRBV30 and TRBJ1-2, with D unresolved. V dropped 3 bases and J dropped 4 bases, with 9 bases sitting between them. The CDR3 is 12 residues long. The germline gives CDR1 GTSNPN, CDR2 SVGIG (reference sequence). The CDR3 nucleotides read TGTGCCTGGAGCCGGGATGGCTATGGCTACACCTTC. Its translation: CAWSRDGYGYTF.

The genes are TRBV28 and TRBJ2-5; the D gene is possibly TRBD1 (5 bases). Germline V CDR1 and CDR2: MDHEN, SYDVKM. V lost 10 bases and J lost 5, with 11 bases in between. CDR3 size: 11 residues. As DNA, the CDR3 is TGTGCCATTGGGGCGCGGGAGACCCAGTACTTC. Translating it yields CAIGARETQYF.

The chain carries TRBV7-7 and TRBJ2-1; TRBD2 agrees at 7 bases. The CDR3 totals 13 residues. With V trimmed by 1 base and J by 7 bases, 1 base remained unmatched. From germline, CDR1 is SSHAT and CDR2 FNYEAQ (reference sequence). CDR3 sequence reads: CASSLGGGNEQFF. The DNA for the CDR3 is TGTGCCAGCAGCTTAGGGGGAGGGAATGAGCAGTTCTTC.

The CDR3 is CASSHPGLAGGPAWNEQFF. The CDR3 DNA follows: TGCGCCAGCAGCCACCCGGGACTAGCGGGAGGGCCGGCTTGGAATGAGCAGTTCTTC. The chain carries TRBV4-1 and TRBJ2-1, with 16 bases aligning to TRBD2. The length of the CDR3 is 19 residues. V gave up 3 bases and J gave up 7 bases; unmatched junction bases: 12. Per the germline V gene, CDR1 is MGHRA and CDR2 is YSYEKL.

The V gene is TRBV18, the J gene TRBJ1-5, with D unresolved. Germline V lookup: CDR1 KGHSH, CDR2 LQKENI. The CDR3 covers 14 residues. Trimming removed 3 bases from V and 4 bases from J, with 10 bases in between. For the CDR3, the DNA is TGTGCCAGCTCACCCGATTGGGGTAATCAGCCCCAGCATTTT. Residues: CASSPDWGNQPQHF.

The rearrangement links TRBV10-3 to TRBJ1-2; 8 bases map to TRBD1. This CDR3 is built from 15 residues. V shed 6 bases and J 0 bases; nucleotides not matched to a gene: 6. The germline gives CDR1 ENHRY, CDR2 SYGVKD. CDR3 nucleotide sequence: TGTGCCATCAGACCCTCGACAGGGGCTAACTATGGCTACACCTTC. Protein: CAIRPSTGANYGYTF.

This clone is a singleton in its sample. V is TRBV2 and J is TRBJ2-7; TRBD1 is a possible D gene (6 bases). The CDR3 has 14 residues. The germline gives CDR1 SNHLY, CDR2 FYNNEI. With 4 bases removed from V and 5 bases from J, the gap between germline ends came to 15 bases. The CDR3 reads CASSGGSGVHEQYF. The CDR3 DNA sequence: TGTGCCAGCAGTGGTGGATCAGGGGTACACGAGCAGTACTTC.

Here the CDR3 DNA reads TGTGCCAGCAGTTTCAAGCTGAACACTGAAGCTTTCTTT. Residues: CASSFKLNTEAFF. The rearrangement links TRBV6-5 to TRBJ1-1; D unclear. The CDR3 has 13 residues. Germline CDR1 MNHEY, CDR2 SVGAGI. Trimming shortened V by 4 bases and J by 0 bases, and 6 bases separated the two germline ends.

V usage is TRBV9 and J usage is TRBJ1-1; D uncertain. V was pared by 3 bases and J by 0 bases, with 6 bases between. Germline V gene lookup returns CDR1 SGDLS and CDR2 YYNGEE. CDR3 length equals 13 residues. The CDR3 DNA is TGTGCCAGCAGCGCCGAAATGAACACTGAAGCTTTCTTT. This codes for CASSAEMNTEAFF. The full variable domain, completed using reference TRBV9 and TRBJ1-1, is DSGVTQTPKHLITATGQRVTLRCSPRSGDLSVYWYQQSLDQGLQFLIQYYNGEERAKGNILERFSAQQFPDLHSELNLSSLELGDSALYFCASSAEMNTEAFFGQGTRLTVV.

This clone was counted once. The CDR3 DNA sequence: TGTGCCAGCAGCCTCTCGCCCCAAGAGACCCAGTACTTC. Its protein is CASSLSPQETQYF. The chain couples TRBV7-9 to TRBJ2-5, with D unclear. This CDR3 comprises 13 residues. The V end was cut by 5 bases, the J end by 1 base, with 8 bases between. Germline values: CDR1 SEHNR, CDR2 FQNEAQ (reference sequence).

This clone was found once. The chain links TRBV6-5 to TRBJ1-2, with 7 positions matching TRBD1. The CDR3 extends over 13 amino acids. CDR1 is MNHEY and CDR2 is SVGAGI in the germline V gene. With 6 bases clipped from V and 4 bases from J, the junction kept 5 bases outside the gene matches. CDR3 region: CASRTGQIYGYTF. The CDR3 region has the DNA TGTGCCAGCAGGACGGGACAGATCTATGGCTACACCTTC.

The gene calls are TRBV7-9 and TRBJ2-3; tentative D call: TRBD2 (5 bases). Germline V lookup: CDR1 SEHNR, CDR2 FQNEAQ (reference sequence). The CDR3 has 15 amino acids. V was shortened by 6 bases and J by 5 bases, with 18 bases between the two germline ends. The CDR3 coding sequence is TGTGCCAGCAGTAGGACCGTCCGTCGGGGAGATACGCAGTATTTT. Translating gives CASSRTVRRGDTQYF. Full variable domain (remainder filled in from reference TRBV7-9 and TRBJ2-3): DTGVSQNPRHKITKRGQNVTFRCDPISEHNRLYWYRQTLGQGPEFLTYFQNEAQLEKSRLLSDRFSAERPKGSFSTLEIQRTEQGDSAMYLCASSRTVRRGDTQYFGPGTRLTVL.

This clone was seen only once. This chain links TRBV6-6 with TRBJ2-1, with TRBD2 identical over 8 bases. The V gene's germline CDR1 is MNHNY and CDR2 SVGAGI (reference sequence). With V trimmed by 6 bases and J by 0 bases, 7 bases remained unmatched. The CDR3 runs to 16 residues. The CDR3 reads CASRRQRESSYNEQFF. CDR3 DNA: TGTGCCAGCAGACGACAGCGGGAGAGCTCCTACAATGAGCAGTTCTTC.

The V call is TRBV19, the J call TRBJ2-7, with 10 bases fitting TRBD2. The CDR3 has 15 amino acids. The V gene end was trimmed by 1 base and the J gene end by 3 bases; junction bases not matched to a gene: 3. The germline V gene encodes CDR1 LNHDA and CDR2 SQIVND (reference sequence). This CDR3 is CASSIVSSGSYEQYF. The CDR3 DNA follows: TGTGCCAGTAGTATAGTGTCTAGCGGGAGCTACGAGCAGTACTTC.

This clone was counted between two and nine times. The chain couples TRBV28 to TRBJ1-5; D is unclear. The germline V gene has CDR1 MDHEN and CDR2 SYDVKM. The CDR3 has 17 amino acids. The V and J ends lost 5 bases and 4 bases respectively, with 21 bases between them. CDR3 residues: CASSVSPLKGGNQPQHF. CDR3 nucleotide sequence: TGTGCCAGCAGTGTCTCACCGCTAAAGGGTGGAAATCAGCCCCAGCATTTT.

This chain joins TRBV3-1 (or the pseudogene TRBV3-2) and TRBJ1-1, with D possibly matching TRBD1 (5 bases). The CDR3 runs 14 residues. V was cut by 6 bases and J by 6 bases, with 17 bases left in between. CDR1 and CDR2 from the germline V gene are LGHDT and YNNKEL (reference sequence). CDR3 sequence: CASSSTGLYPEAFF. DNA for the CDR3: TGTGCCAGCAGTTCTACAGGTTTATACCCTGAAGCTTTCTTT.

V is TRBV18 and J is TRBJ1-1; 8 bases agree with TRBD1. V gave up 2 bases and J gave up 1 base; unmatched junction bases: 0. Germline-derived CDR1 and CDR2 are KGHSH and LQKENI. CDR3 size: 14 residues. As DNA, the CDR3 is TGTGCCAGCTCACCAGGGACAGGGAACACTGAAGCTTTCTTT. The encoded protein is CASSPGTGNTEAFF.

This clone has just one count. The CDR3 DNA is TGTGCCAGCAGCCAATTCGAAGGCTCCTACGAGCAGTACTTC. Protein sequence: CASSQFEGSYEQYF. The gene calls are TRBV2 and TRBJ2-7, with D hard to call. Germline V lookup: CDR1 SNHLY, CDR2 FYNNEI. Trimming pared 6 bases from V and 0 bases from J, leaving 12 bases between. The CDR3 contains 14 residues.

The rearrangement links TRBV27 to TRBJ1-5; D is perhaps TRBD1 (5 bases). The CDR3 spans 16 residues. V was pared by 3 bases and J by 2 bases, with 14 bases between. Germline lookup yields CDR1 MNHEY and CDR2 SMNVEV (reference sequence). The CDR3 loop is CASSFGGEVGNQPQHF. CDR3 nucleotide sequence: TGTGCCAGCAGTTTCGGAGGGGAGGTGGGCAATCAGCCCCAGCATTTT.

V gene TRBV6-5 combines with J gene TRBJ1-1; the D gene is possibly TRBD1 (5 bases). The CDR3 totals 14 residues. From germline, CDR1 is MNHEY and CDR2 SVGAGI. Trimming shortened V by 7 bases and J by 3 bases, and 15 bases separated the two germline ends. In nucleotides, the CDR3 is TGTGCCAGCACAGCGTCGGGACTGGACACTGAAGCTTTCTTT. As protein: CASTASGLDTEAFF.

This chain links TRBV9 with TRBJ1-2, with a weak D call TRBD1 (6 bases). Trimming cost V 4 bases and J 4 bases, with 14 bases left between them. CDR1 and CDR2 from the germline V gene are SGDLS and YYNGEE. The CDR3 runs 14 residues. The CDR3 is CASSSDRRGYGYTF. The CDR3 DNA reads as TGTGCCAGCAGCTCCGACAGGAGAGGCTATGGCTACACCTTC.

The V and J genes are TRBV4-1 and TRBJ2-1; possibly TRBD2 for D (5 bases). The CDR3 covers 18 residues. Germline-derived CDR1 and CDR2 are MGHRA and YSYEKL. The germline V and J ends were trimmed by 0 bases and 2 bases, with 17 bases remaining between them. The CDR3 DNA sequence: TGCGCCAGCAGCCAAGATTTTTCGAAGCGGAGGACCTACAATGAGCAGTTCTTC. It yields the protein CASSQDFSKRRTYNEQFF.

This clone was recorded once. The chain uses TRBV19 and TRBJ2-7; D tentatively reads TRBD1 or TRBD2 (5 bases each). The CDR3 loop spans 15 amino acids. Trimming cost V 7 bases and J 2 bases, with 18 bases left between them. Germline V gives CDR1 LNHDA, CDR2 SQIVND (reference sequence). The CDR3 region is CASTPRPGTTYEQYF. The CDR3 DNA sequence: TGTGCCAGTACCCCACGTCCAGGGACCACCTACGAGCAGTACTTC.

J is TRBJ2-6 and V is TRBV18; D gene uncertain. CDR3 size: 17 residues. V was shortened by 2 bases and J by 0 bases, with 11 bases between the two germline ends. The germline V gene encodes CDR1 KGHSH and CDR2 LQKENI. CDR3 protein: CASSPRQTNSGANVLTF. The CDR3 DNA is TGTGCCAGCTCACCAAGGCAGACAAACTCTGGGGCCAACGTCCTGACTTTC.

This CDR3 is CASSPGFGGIYNEQFF. The CDR3 DNA reads TGCGCCAGCAGCCCCGGCTTCGGGGGAATCTACAATGAGCAGTTCTTC. This chain connects TRBV5-1 to TRBJ2-1; TRBD2 is a possible D gene (6 bases). The CDR3 length is 16 residues. Germline loops: CDR1 SGHRS, CDR2 YFSETQ. Trimming stripped 4 bases from V and 3 bases from J, with 17 bases between.

J is TRBJ2-1 and V is TRBV4-1, with 10 bases lining up with TRBD1. This CDR3 has 16 residues. The trim removed 1 base at V and 4 bases at J, leaving 4 bases unmatched. Germline lookup yields CDR1 MGHRA and CDR2 YSYEKL. The DNA for the CDR3 is TGCGCCAGCAGCCAAGCCGGGACAGGGGAATACAATGAGCAGTTCTTC. Protein sequence: CASSQAGTGEYNEQFF.

This clone was seen just once. The V call is TRBV19, the J call TRBJ2-3, with 8 bases that match TRBD1. This CDR3 comprises 15 residues. Germline values: CDR1 LNHDA, CDR2 SQIVND (reference sequence). V trimming: 5 bases; J trimming: 3 bases; junction bases outside the gene matches: 7. The CDR3: CASSGRTGMTDTQYF. CDR3 DNA: TGTGCCAGTAGTGGCAGGACAGGGATGACAGATACGCAGTATTTT. The whole variable domain, filled in from reference TRBV19 and TRBJ2-3, reads DGGITQSPKYLFRKEGQNVTLSCEQNLNHDAMYWYRQDPGQGLRLIYYSQIVNDFQKGDIAEGYSVSREKKESFPLTVTSAQKNPTAFYLCASSGRTGMTDTQYFGPGTRLTVL.

This clone was seen a handful of times. J is TRBJ1-5 and V is TRBV30; the match to TRBD1 covers 8 bases. Germline V gene data show CDR1 as GTSNPN and CDR2 as SVGIG (reference sequence). The CDR3 runs 13 residues. V gave up 3 bases and J gave up 7 bases; unmatched junction bases: 5. As DNA, the CDR3 is TGTGCCTGGAGAGACAGGGGCAGCCAGCCCCAGCATTTT. This encodes CAWRDRGSQPQHF. The full variable domain, completed using reference TRBV30 and TRBJ1-5, is SQTIHQWPATLVQPVGSPLSLECTVEGTSNPNLYWYRQAAGRGLQLLFYSVGIGQISSEVPQNLSASRPQDRQFILSSKKLLLSDSGFYLCAWRDRGSQPQHFGDGTRLSIL.

The rearrangement uses TRBV5-1 and TRBJ1-2; D is possibly TRBD1 (6 bases). This CDR3 is built from 16 residues. Germline CDR1 reads SGHRS; CDR2 reads YFSETQ. Trimming took off 4 bases at V and 2 bases at J, with 18 bases between the two ends. CDR3: CASSPEGGGRNYGYTF. In nucleotides, the CDR3 is TGCGCCAGCAGCCCCGAAGGGGGGGGACGGAACTATGGCTACACCTTC.